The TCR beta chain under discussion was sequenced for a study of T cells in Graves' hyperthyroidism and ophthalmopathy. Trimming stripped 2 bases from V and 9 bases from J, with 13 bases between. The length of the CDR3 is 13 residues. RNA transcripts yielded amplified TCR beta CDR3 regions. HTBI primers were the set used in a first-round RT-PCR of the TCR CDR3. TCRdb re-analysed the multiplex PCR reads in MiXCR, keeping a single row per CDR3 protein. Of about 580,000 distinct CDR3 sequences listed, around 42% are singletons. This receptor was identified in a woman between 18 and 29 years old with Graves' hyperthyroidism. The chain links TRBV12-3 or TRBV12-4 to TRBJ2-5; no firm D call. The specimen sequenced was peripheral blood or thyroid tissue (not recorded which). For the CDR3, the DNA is TGTGCCAGCAGTTTAAGGGAATGGAAGCCCCAGTACTTC. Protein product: CASSLREWKPQYF.